Listed here are 22 T cell receptor beta chains from one sample, sequenced in a study of T cell repertoires in cytomegalovirus infection. Antigen specificity for these receptors is unknown. MiXCR was run by TCRdb on the reads, yielding one entry per CDR3 protein. The sample holds approximately 1,000,000 distinct CDR3 sequences, around 32% seen once. This sample comprised cultured CD8+ T cells from PBMCs, obtained from culture after CMV antigen stimulation. Receptors were obtained from a human donor in good health (CMV status not recorded). Some clones in this sample may be carry-over from other donors' samples.

This clonotype appeared a few times. V is TRBV28 and J is TRBJ2-4; D gene uncertain. Trimming pared 6 bases from V and 1 base from J, leaving 13 bases between. Germline-derived CDR1 and CDR2 are MDHEN and SYDVKM. CDR3 size: 15 residues. CDR3 nucleotides: TGTGCCAGCAGCCACACTCCCATGGCCAAAAACATTCAGTACTTC. This encodes CASSHTPMAKNIQYF.

This clonotype came up a few times. The chain is built from TRBV27 and TRBJ1-1; 10 nucleotides line up with TRBD1. Trimming cost V 6 bases and J 6 bases; bases outside gene matches: 4. This CDR3 has 13 amino acids. The germline CDR1 and CDR2 sequences are MNHEY and SMNVEV (reference sequence). CDR3 DNA: TGTGCCAGCAGACCAGGACAGGGGGCTGAAGCTTTCTTT. This codes for CASRPGQGAEAFF.

V usage is TRBV2 and J usage is TRBJ1-5; 9 bases map to TRBD1. The CDR3 has 15 residues. V shed 6 bases and J 2 bases; nucleotides not matched to a gene: 5. Germline V CDR1 and CDR2: SNHLY, FYNNEI. CDR3 coding DNA: TGTGCCAGCAGGTTACAGGGGGCAGGCAATCAGCCCCAGCATTTT. It specifies CASRLQGAGNQPQHF.

This clonotype appeared a few times. The V call is TRBV19, the J call TRBJ2-1; tentative D call: TRBD2 (7 bases). Trimming stripped 5 bases from V and 8 bases from J, with 19 bases between. This CDR3 spans 15 amino acids. Germline V CDR1 and CDR2: LNHDA, SQIVND (reference sequence). CDR3 nucleotides: TGTGCCAGTAGTCAAATGGGGGGGGGCCTCTATGAGCAGTTCTTC. It yields the protein CASSQMGGGLYEQFF.

This clonotype was detected ten times or more. The chain has TRBV7-2 and TRBJ2-5, with D unresolved. Germline CDR1 reads SGHTA; CDR2 reads FQGNSA. The length of the CDR3 is 14 residues. Trimming took off 5 bases at V and 0 bases at J, with 10 bases between the two ends. The CDR3 region has the DNA TGTGCCAGCAGCCCCGACACATACCAAGAGACCCAGTACTTC. This sequence encodes CASSPDTYQETQYF. Together with reference TRBV7-2 and TRBJ2-5, the CDR3 gives the full variable domain: GAGVSQSPSNKVTEKGKDVELRCDPISGHTALYWYRQSLGQGLEFLIYFQGNSAPDKSGLPSDRFSAERTGGSVSTLTIQRTQQEDSAVYLCASSPDTYQETQYFGPGTRLLVL.

This clonotype was picked up a small number of times. This chain joins TRBV11-3 and TRBJ2-3, with TRBD1 identical over 9 bases. The J segment lost 2 bases and the V segment lost 5 bases, leaving 5 bases of the junction unmatched. This CDR3 comprises 15 residues. Germline assignment: CDR1 SGHNT and CDR2 YENEEA. CDR3 sequence (DNA): TGTGCCAGCAGCCCGACAGGGGGGGTCACAGATACGCAGTATTTT. It encodes CASSPTGGVTDTQYF.

This clonotype was found a few times. The J gene is TRBJ1-1, the V gene TRBV19; no clear D gene. The length of the CDR3 is 13 residues. CDR1 is LNHDA, CDR2 SQIVND, per germline (reference sequence). V was cut by 4 bases and J by 1 base, with 7 bases left in between. DNA for the CDR3: TGTGCCAGTAGTACCACCCCGAACACTGAAGCTTTCTTT. Protein product: CASSTTPNTEAFF.

The chain recombines TRBV7-8 with TRBJ2-1, with 12 bases matching TRBD2. V lost 5 bases and J lost 7; bases outside the gene matches: 12. Germline assignment: CDR1 SGHVS and CDR2 FQNEAQ. CDR3 size: 17 residues. CDR3 coding DNA: TGTGCCAGCAGCCTACCCGGGCTAGCGGGGGGGCGTAATGAGCAGTTCTTC. Residues: CASSLPGLAGGRNEQFF. Complete variable domain (other parts from reference TRBV7-8 and TRBJ2-1): GAGVSQSPRYKVAKRGQDVALRCDPISGHVSLFWYQQALGQGPEFLTYFQNEAQLDKSGLPSDRFFAERPEGSVSTLKIQRTQQEDSAVYLCASSLPGLAGGRNEQFFGPGTRLTVL.

This clonotype was counted only a few times. This chain connects TRBV5-4 to TRBJ1-1, with D uncertain. CDR1 is SGHNT and CDR2 is YYREEE in the germline V gene (reference sequence). Trimming removed 5 bases from V and 8 bases from J, with 10 bases in between. The CDR3 consists of 11 residues. CDR3 sequence reads: CASRNRVEAFF. The CDR3 bases are TGTGCCAGCAGAAACCGAGTGGAAGCTTTCTTT.

This clonotype was observed a single time. This chain links TRBV11-2 with TRBJ2-2; a possible D gene is TRBD1 (5 bases). The CDR3 covers 17 residues. Germline V gene lookup returns CDR1 SGHAT and CDR2 FQNNGV. V shed 7 bases and J shed 2 bases, with 20 bases lying between them. The CDR3 reads CASKLWTREPNTGELFF. In DNA, the CDR3 is TGTGCCAGCAAACTCTGGACACGCGAACCCAACACCGGGGAGCTGTTTTTT.

This chain uses TRBV27 with TRBJ1-2; TRBD1 aligns across 7 bases. The germline V gene has CDR1 MNHEY and CDR2 SMNVEV (reference sequence). The CDR3 length is 11 residues. Trimming removed 8 bases from V and 7 bases from J; junction bases left unmatched: 4. CDR3 sequence: CASGDSRGYTF. CDR3 nucleotide sequence: TGTGCCAGCGGGGACAGCCGTGGCTACACCTTC.

This clonotype has ten or more counts. The rearrangement uses TRBV7-8 and TRBJ1-1; possibly TRBD1 for D (5 bases). V was cut by 5 bases and J by 4 bases, with 8 bases left in between. The germline V gene has CDR1 SGHVS and CDR2 FQNEAQ. The CDR3 has 12 amino acids. DNA of the CDR3: TGTGCCAGCAGCCCAGGGACCACTGAAGCTTTCTTT. Translated: CASSPGTTEAFF.

This clonotype has at least ten counts. The V gene is TRBV7-9, the J gene TRBJ1-5; D perhaps matches TRBD1 (6 bases). The CDR3 has 14 residues. The germline gives CDR1 SEHNR, CDR2 FQNEAQ (reference sequence). Trimming shortened V by 5 bases and J by 3 bases, and 11 bases separated the two germline ends. The CDR3 reads CASSLGGANQPQHF. The CDR3 DNA is TGTGCCAGCAGCCTGGGGGGGGCCAATCAGCCCCAGCATTTT.

The CDR3 DNA follows: TGCAGCGTTGTTGGGGAGACAGGAGTACGGTTTACGAACACTGAAGCTTTCTTT. The encoded protein is CSVVGETGVRFTNTEAFF. V and J are TRBV29-1 and TRBJ1-1, with D possibly matching TRBD1 (6 bases). The germline V gene has CDR1 SQVTM and CDR2 ANQGSEA. With 4 bases removed from V and 1 base from J, the gap between germline ends came to 25 bases. The CDR3 has 18 residues.

The J gene is TRBJ2-7, the V gene TRBV6-2 or TRBV6-3; D may be TRBD1 or TRBD2 (5 bases each). The germline V gene has CDR1 MNHEY and CDR2 SVGEGT. CDR3 length equals 15 residues. V lost 4 bases to trimming and J lost 5 bases, with 18 bases between them. The CDR3 loop reads CASSSRLSWGNEQYF. Here the CDR3 DNA reads TGTGCCAGCAGTTCGAGACTCTCCTGGGGGAACGAGCAGTACTTC.

This chain links TRBV28 with TRBJ1-1; D gene ambiguous. Germline-derived CDR1 and CDR2 are MDHEN and SYDVKM. The CDR3 has 16 amino acids. V lost 2 bases and J 0 bases, leaving 13 bases between the germline ends. The CDR3 reads CASSLLLESMNTEAFF. The CDR3 bases are TGTGCCAGCAGTTTACTCCTTGAGTCTATGAACACTGAAGCTTTCTTT.

This clonotype has only one observation. This chain joins TRBV12-3 or TRBV12-4 and TRBJ1-2, with a possible D match to TRBD1 (5 bases). This CDR3 is 16 amino acids long. The V and J ends lost 11 bases and 4 bases respectively, with 26 bases between them. CDR3 residues: CAVLLALGGNPYGYTF. Here the CDR3 DNA reads TGTGCCGTTTTATTGGCCTTGGGGGGGAATCCCTATGGCTACACCTTC.

This clonotype has just a few counts. The rearrangement uses TRBV4-1 and TRBJ1-2, with TRBD1 matching 9 bases. This CDR3 comprises 15 residues. CDR1 and CDR2 (germline): MGHRA, YSYEKL. J was trimmed by 6 bases and V by 0 bases; bases with no gene match: 5. DNA for the CDR3: TGCGCCAGCAGCCAAGAGTTGGGACAGGGTGATGGCTACACCTTC. It translates to CASSQELGQGDGYTF.

Turning to this clonotype: Germline is not matched at one junction end, which may reflect a read error. The rearrangement uses TRBV7-2 and TRBJ1-2; no definite D call. Per the germline V gene, CDR1 is SGHTA and CDR2 is FQGNSA. This CDR3 has 14 residues. The CDR3 reads CVSSSEALNYGYTF. CDR3 DNA: TGTGTCAGCAGCTCTGAAGCATTAAACTATGGCTACACCTTC.

This clonotype has just a few counts. The chain combines TRBV9 with TRBJ2-7; 9 nucleotides align to TRBD2. The CDR3 has 15 residues. V dropped 2 bases and J dropped 5; count of bases not matched to a gene: 8. The germline gives CDR1 SGDLS, CDR2 YYNGEE. CDR3 coding DNA: TGTGCCAGCAGCGTGGGACTAGCTATTGTCGACGAGCAGTACTTC. Protein: CASSVGLAIVDEQYF.

This clonotype was detected only a few times. V is TRBV11-2 and J is TRBJ2-7; tentative D call: TRBD1 (5 bases). The germline V and J ends were trimmed by 4 bases and 3 bases, with 10 bases remaining between them. The CDR3 length is 13 residues. Looked up from germline, CDR1 is SGHAT and CDR2 is FQNNGV. CDR3 nucleotides: TGTGCCAGCAGCTACCCCGACAGCTACGAGCAGTACTTC. This sequence encodes CASSYPDSYEQYF.

The chain uses TRBV9 and TRBJ1-1; D possibly corresponds to TRBD1 (5 bases). Germline V gene lookup returns CDR1 SGDLS and CDR2 YYNGEE. CDR3 length: 15 residues. With 3 bases removed from V and 7 bases from J, the gap between germline ends came to 19 bases. Here the CDR3 reads CASSGIHGDGLEAFF. Here the CDR3 DNA reads TGTGCCAGCAGCGGAATCCACGGGGACGGACTTGAAGCTTTCTTT.